These T cell receptor beta chains were read from a single sample in a study of T cell changes during pregnancy in multiple sclerosis. Libraries were prepared by immunoSEQ multiplex PCR; TCRdb keeps only in-frame clonotypes and omits some of them. The table includes about 40,000 clones, more than 85% detected once. The sequenced sample was CD8+ T cells from peripheral blood mononuclear cells, obtained in the first trimester of pregnancy. These receptors came from a female donor with multiple sclerosis, enrolled in a pregnancy study. Both conserved end residues are part of each CDR3. The D gene is left open where the match is weak. Clone size is shown for a subset of rows, as once, few, many or a class of expanded clone.

j_call d_call v_call clone_size cdr3_nt cdr3_aa
TRBJ2-5 TRBD2 TRBV5-6 . TGTGCCAGCAGCCAAATCGGGACTAGACAAGAGACCCAGTACTTC CASSQIGTRQETQYF
TRBJ1-1 . TRBV5-1 . TGCGCCAGCAGCGCAGACGAGGGCATGAACACTGAAGCTTTCTTT CASSADEGMNTEAFF
TRBJ1-2 TRBD1 TRBV7-8 . TGTGCCAGCAGCTTAGAAACAGGGGTCGTAGATGGCTACACCTTC CASSLETGVVDGYTF
TRBJ2-5 . TRBV9 . TGTGCCAGCAGCGTAGAGGTAGCAGTCCAAGAGACCCAGTACTTC CASSVEVAVQETQYF
TRBJ2-5 TRBD1 TRBV11-2 . TGTGCCAGCAGCCGATGGGACAGGGTGATGGAGACCCAGTACTTC CASSRWDRVMETQYF
TRBJ1-2 . TRBV5-1 . TGCGCCACCTCCTCGGCGGAGGGACCGTACGGCTACACCTTC CATSSAEGPYGYTF
TRBJ2-1 . TRBV29-1 . TGCAGCGTTGACTTTACAGGTGAGCAGTTCTTC CSVDFTGEQFF
TRBJ2-3 TRBD1 TRBV9 . TGTGCCAGCAGCGACCCGGACAGGACTAGCACAGATACGCAGTATTTT CASSDPDRTSTDTQYF
TRBJ2-2 . TRBV6-4 . TGTGCCAGCAGTGACTCGGCAGGGCTTAGCACCGGGGAGCTGTTTTTT CASSDSAGLSTGELFF
TRBJ1-2 . TRBV2 . TGTGCCAGCCTCACGGGGGTCTATGGCTACACCTTC CASLTGVYGYTF
TRBJ2-1 . TRBV15 once TGTGCCACTCTCAGTACCAGGGGAAGCGGTGAGCAGTTCTTC CATLSTRGSGEQFF
TRBJ2-5 . TRBV6-1 . TGTGCCAGCAGTGAATCACGGTTCGGAGAGACCCAGTACTTC CASSESRFGETQYF
TRBJ1-1 . TRBV9 . TGTGCCAGCAGCGTAGGACGAGGAGATGCTATCATGAACACTGAAGCTTTCTTT CASSVGRGDAIMNTEAFF
TRBJ1-1 . TRBV7-9 . TGTGCCAGCAGCTGGGGGGGTTCTAGTGAAGCTTTCTTT CASSWGGSSEAFF
TRBJ1-2 TRBD1 TRBV4-1 . TGCGCCAGCAGCCGATTTGGACAGGGGGGAAAAGGCTACACCTTC CASSRFGQGGKGYTF
TRBJ1-1 TRBD1 TRBV5-1 . TGCGCCAGCAGCAATGATACAGGGGGCCCGGTGGCTTTCTTT CASSNDTGGPVAFF
TRBJ2-7 TRBD1 TRBV5-4 . TGTGCCAGCAGCTCTCGCAGGGGGATCGCCTACGAGCAGTACTTC CASSSRRGIAYEQYF
TRBJ1-2 . TRBV10-3 once TGTGCCATCAGTGAGTCTTCAGGATACTATGGCTACACCTTC CAISESSGYYGYTF
TRBJ2-7 TRBD1 TRBV10-2 . TGCGCCAGCAGTGAGGGGGCAGGGGGCTACGAGCAGTACTTC CASSEGAGGYEQYF
TRBJ2-1 . TRBV11-2 . TGTGCCAGCAGCTTAGATATAAGCGGAGGATACAATGAGCAGTTCTTC CASSLDISGGYNEQFF
TRBJ2-7 . TRBV19 once TGTGCCAGTAGTTCGGGTGTCACCTACGAGCAGTACTTC CASSSGVTYEQYF
TRBJ2-1 . TRBV20-1 once TGCAGTGCTAGACCTACTACCGGGCAGTTCTTC CSARPTTGQFF
TRBJ1-5 . TRBV2 once TGTGCCAGCAGGGCCGGGAATCAGCCCCAGCATTTT CASRAGNQPQHF
TRBJ2-2 . TRBV25-1 . TGTGCCAGCAGTGACCCCCTACGGACCGGGGAGCTGTTTTTT CASSDPLRTGELFF
TRBJ2-1 TRBD2 TRBV19 . TGTGCCAGTAGTATTACCGGGGGGGCAGGAAATGAGCAGTTCTTC CASSITGGAGNEQFF
TRBJ1-2 . TRBV6-5 . TGTGCCAGCAGCGGGGGGGGGACCGGCTACACCTTC CASSGGGTGYTF
TRBJ2-1 . TRBV18 . TGTGCCAGCTCACCACCGAGCGAAAAGTCCTACAATGAGCAGTTCTTC CASSPPSEKSYNEQFF
TRBJ2-1 TRBD2 TRBV6-5 . TGTGCCAGCACGGCCGGGGGGGCAATGCATGAGCAGTTCTTC CASTAGGAMHEQFF
TRBJ2-4 TRBD2 TRBV9 . TGTGCCAGCAGCCCCGGGACTAGCGGGGTGCACATTCAGTACTTC CASSPGTSGVHIQYF
TRBJ2-7 . TRBV13 . TGTGCCAGCAGCTCCCGGGGGGCCGGGTACGAGCAGTACTTC CASSSRGAGYEQYF
TRBJ1-2 . TRBV11-2 . TGTGCCAGCAGCCCCACGGGGGGAGCTAACTATGGCTACACCTTC CASSPTGGANYGYTF
TRBJ2-5 . TRBV10-3 . TGTGCCATCAGTGAGGCGGGGGCCCAACAGACCCAGTACTTC CAISEAGAQQTQYF
TRBJ1-6 TRBD1 TRBV27 few TGTGCCAGCAGTCCGACAGGGTCTAATTCACCCCTCCACTTT CASSPTGSNSPLHF
TRBJ2-3 . TRBV25-1 . TGTGCCAGCACATCGGGGGACACAGATACGCAGTATTTT CASTSGDTDTQYF
TRBJ1-4 . TRBV6-5 . TGTGCCAGCAGAGGGGGTGAAAAACTGTTTTTT CASRGGEKLFF
TRBJ1-3 . TRBV6-5 . TGTGCCAGCAGTCTCGACACCTTCTCTGGAAACACCATATATTTT CASSLDTFSGNTIYF
TRBJ2-7 . TRBV5-6 . TGTGCCAGCAGCTCTGATAGAACCCCGTACGAGCAGTACTTC CASSSDRTPYEQYF
TRBJ1-1 . TRBV9 . TGTGCCAGCAGACCGGGGGGGGGAGCTGAAGCTTTCTTT CASRPGGGAEAFF
TRBJ2-7 . TRBV4-1 . TGCGCCAGCAGCCAAGATTCGGCCAGGGTGAGCGAGCAGTACTTC CASSQDSARVSEQYF
TRBJ2-3 TRBD2 TRBV10-3 . TGTGCCATCAGTGAGTCAGTAGCGGGGGGGCCCACAGATACGCAGTATTTT CAISESVAGGPTDTQYF
TRBJ2-4 TRBD1 TRBV5-1 . TGCGCCAGCAGCTGGACAGGGGTTAATTACGATTCCAAAAACATTCAGTACTTC CASSWTGVNYDSKNIQYF
TRBJ1-2 . TRBV19 . TGTGCCAGTAGTAGTCTGGGTCGTGCGGACTACACCTTC CASSSLGRADYTF
TRBJ2-7 . TRBV6-6 . TGTGCCAGCAGTTACTTTGTCGTTGAACAGAACTACGAGCAGTACTTC CASSYFVVEQNYEQYF
TRBJ2-3 TRBD1 TRBV13 . TGTGCCAGCAGCTCAGAAACCGGGACAGGGCCCCCAGATACGCAGTATTTT CASSSETGTGPPDTQYF
TRBJ1-1 TRBD1 TRBV9 . TGTGCCAGCAGCGGACCAGGGGGCACTGAAGCTTTCTTT CASSGPGGTEAFF
TRBJ2-3 TRBD2 TRBV7-9 . TGTGCCAGCAGCTCGGTAGCGGGGGGCACAGATACGCAGTATTTT CASSSVAGGTDTQYF
TRBJ2-3 TRBD2 TRBV28 . TGTGCCAGCAGTACGACTAGCGGGGGGTTACAATCTAGCACAGATACGCAGTATTTT CASSTTSGGLQSSTDTQYF
TRBJ2-6 . TRBV4-1 . TGCGCCAGCAGCTTCCCCCATTCCCCTGGGGCCAACGTCCTGACTTTC CASSFPHSPGANVLTF
TRBJ2-1 TRBD2 TRBV29-1 . TGCAGCGTCCCTCCCCCGACTAGCGCCGATGAGCAGTTCTTC CSVPPPTSADEQFF
TRBJ2-3 TRBD2 TRBV4-1 . TGCGCCAGCAGCCATCCCGGGGGGGTCCCAGATACGCAGTATTTT CASSHPGGVPDTQYF
TRBJ2-4 TRBD2 TRBV5-1 . TGCGCCAGTCCGGGGGGCATTCAGTACTTC CASPGGIQYF
TRBJ2-7 . TRBV6-1 once TGTGCCACTCAAGAGGGGGACTCCTACGAGCAGTACTTC CATQEGDSYEQYF
TRBJ2-2 . TRBV9 . TGTGCCAGCAGCGCCAGGGTAGGTTCTTCCGGGGAGCTGTTTTTT CASSARVGSSGELFF